The 24 T cell receptor beta chains below all came from one sample that was sequenced in a study of T cell repertoires in cytomegalovirus infection. These receptors are not linked to any known antigen. One entry per CDR3 protein results from TCRdb running MiXCR on the reads. This table holds some 110,000 distinct CDR3 sequences, around 32% found once. Sequenced here: CD8+ T cells from cultured PBMCs, sampled from culture after CMV antigen stimulation. The receptors shown here come from a human donor in good health (CMV status not recorded). Some clones in this sample may be carry-over from other donors' samples.

The V call is TRBV6-1, the J call TRBJ2-6; 8 positions match TRBD1. V shed 3 bases, J shed 4 bases, and the junction held 8 bases outside the gene matches. Germline-derived CDR1 and CDR2 are MNHNS and SASEGT. The CDR3 extends over 17 amino acids. CDR3 in DNA: TGTGCCAGCAGTGAGGGTCAGGGGGCGAAGGGGGCCAACGTCCTGACTTTC. Protein: CASSEGQGAKGANVLTF.

V and J are TRBV6-1 and TRBJ2-7; D possibly corresponds to TRBD1 (6 bases). The CDR3 loop spans 13 amino acids. Germline-derived CDR1 and CDR2 are MNHNS and SASEGT. V lost 3 bases to trimming and J lost 6 bases, with 12 bases between them. The CDR3 here is CASSDGQMGEQYF. In DNA form, the CDR3 reads TGTGCCAGCAGTGACGGACAGATGGGCGAGCAGTACTTC.

This clonotype appeared a few times. The V and J genes are TRBV19 and TRBJ1-6; D gene ambiguous. CDR3 length equals 16 residues. V was shortened by 1 base and J by 4 bases, with 11 bases between the two germline ends. From germline, CDR1 is LNHDA and CDR2 SQIVND (reference sequence). The CDR3 nucleotides are TGTGCCAGTAGTATAGGACCCGAGGATTATAATTCACCCCTCCACTTT. This codes for CASSIGPEDYNSPLHF.

The CDR3 protein is CASSLGPGGNGYTF. CDR3 DNA: TGTGCCAGCAGTTTAGGGCCAGGGGGAAATGGCTACACCTTC. The chain couples TRBV12-3 or TRBV12-4 to TRBJ1-2; TRBD1 matches 7 bases. The CDR3 is 14 amino acids. V gave up 1 base and J gave up 6 bases; unmatched junction bases: 5.

The V gene is TRBV7-6, the J gene TRBJ1-1; no clear D gene. The CDR3 loop spans 15 amino acids. V was clipped by 2 bases and J by 7 bases, with 17 bases between them. In germline, CDR1 is SGHVS, CDR2 FNYEAQ. The chain's CDR3 is CASSLISTQQNEAFF. The DNA of the CDR3 is TGTGCCAGCAGCTTAATCAGTACCCAACAGAATGAAGCTTTCTTT.

This clonotype was detected once. The J gene is TRBJ2-2, the V gene TRBV4-1; 7 positions agree with TRBD1. This CDR3 region has 19 residues. V was clipped by 4 bases and J by 7 bases; unmatched bases: 21. The germline CDR1 and CDR2 sequences are MGHRA and YSYEKL. The CDR3 reads CASSPHKTGSPSTGGELFF. The CDR3 DNA reads as TGCGCCAGCAGCCCTCACAAGACAGGGTCGCCCTCAACTGGCGGGGAGCTGTTTTTT.

This sequence joins TRBV20-1 and TRBJ1-1; tentative D call: TRBD1 (5 bases). The CDR3 has 13 residues. Trimming pared 2 bases from V and 2 bases from J, leaving 9 bases between. Germline CDR1 reads DFQATT; CDR2 reads SNEGSKA (reference sequence). The CDR3, as DNA: TGCAGTGCTAGAACGGGACCAAACACTGAAGCTTTCTTT. It codes for CSARTGPNTEAFF.

The V gene is TRBV6-1, the J gene TRBJ2-1, with TRBD1 identical over 8 bases. The CDR3 loop spans 15 amino acids. Per germline, CDR1 MNHNS and CDR2 SASEGT. V trimming: 4 bases; J trimming: 10 bases; junction bases outside the gene matches: 12. The CDR3, as DNA: TGTGCCAGCAGTGGGGTTGGGACAGGCACGGACGAGCAGTTCTTC. Its protein is CASSGVGTGTDEQFF.

The rearrangement links TRBV4-2 to TRBJ2-7; TRBD1 matches at 9 bases. From germline, CDR1 is LGHNA and CDR2 YNFKEQ. V trimming: 2 bases; J trimming: 1 base; junction bases outside the gene matches: 6. The CDR3 is 16 amino acids. The CDR3 coding sequence is TGTGCCAGCAGCCAACCCGGACAGGGGTCTTCCTACGAGCAGTACTTC. Protein product: CASSQPGQGSSYEQYF.

For the CDR3, the DNA is TGTGCCAGCAGCTTCGGACAGGGCGACACTGAAGCTTTCTTT. This codes for CASSFGQGDTEAFF. This rearrangement joins TRBV5-4 to TRBJ1-1, with 8 bases fitting TRBD1. The germline gives CDR1 SGHNT, CDR2 YYREEE (reference sequence). The trim removed 2 bases at V and 3 bases at J, leaving 3 bases unmatched. The CDR3 is 14 amino acids.

The chain recombines TRBV27 with TRBJ2-1, with D perhaps being TRBD1 or TRBD2 (6 bases each). The V end was cut by 10 bases, the J end by 0 bases, with 19 bases between. There are 16 residues in the CDR3. Germline V gene sequence: CDR1 MNHEY, CDR2 SMNVEV (reference sequence). Here the CDR3 DNA reads TGTGCCACCCTATTGTCATCGGGGGCCTCCTACAATGAGCAGTTCTTC. It codes for CATLLSSGASYNEQFF.

This chain links TRBV6-5 with TRBJ2-7; TRBD1 matches at 10 bases. CDR3 length: 15 residues. V lost 2 bases to trimming and J lost 7 bases; unmatched junction nucleotides: 8. The germline CDR1 and CDR2 sequences are MNHEY and SVGAGI. CDR3 amino acids: CASSYDRGLYEEQYF. CDR3 coding DNA: TGTGCCAGCAGTTACGACAGGGGGCTTTACGAGGAGCAGTACTTC.

This chain connects TRBV7-3 to TRBJ2-1; TRBD1 or TRBD2 may be the D gene (6 bases each). Germline-derived CDR1 and CDR2 are SGHTA and FQGTGA. This CDR3 comprises 14 residues. V gave up 5 bases and J gave up 4 bases, with 12 bases separating them. The CDR3 DNA reads as TGTGCCAGCAGCGACGGAGGGGGGTACAATGAGCAGTTCTTC. It translates to CASSDGGGYNEQFF. Based on the CDR3 plus reference TRBV7-3 and TRBJ2-1, the full variable domain is GAGVSQTPSNKVTEKGKYVELRCDPISGHTALYWYRQSLGQGPEFLIYFQGTGAADDSGLPNDRFFAVRPEGSVSTLKIQRTERGDSAVYLCASSDGGGYNEQFFGPGTRLTVL.

The V gene is TRBV2, the J gene TRBJ2-5; TRBD2 agrees at 8 bases. The CDR3 runs 18 residues. V dropped 0 bases and J dropped 5; count of bases not matched to a gene: 14. Germline values: CDR1 SNHLY, CDR2 FYNNEI. CDR3: CASSEALRRGGVGETQYF. The CDR3 DNA is TGTGCCAGCAGTGAAGCGCTTCGACGGGGGGGTGTAGGGGAGACCCAGTACTTC.

The genes are TRBV6-1 and TRBJ2-6, with D possibly being TRBD1 or TRBD2 (5 bases each). V gave up 7 bases and J gave up 0 bases, with 19 bases separating them. The CDR3 is 18 amino acids. Germline CDR1 MNHNS, CDR2 SASEGT. The CDR3 sequence: CASIPWGYRNSGANVLTF. As DNA, the CDR3 is TGTGCCAGCATCCCTTGGGGGTATAGGAACTCTGGGGCCAACGTCCTGACTTTC.

This rearrangement joins TRBV12-3 or TRBV12-4 to TRBJ2-7; no clear D. Trimming removed 3 bases at V and 0 bases at J, with 9 bases between. This CDR3 has 14 residues. The CDR3 protein is CASSLVDNSYEQYF. The CDR3 DNA reads TGTGCCAGCAGTTTGGTCGACAACTCCTACGAGCAGTACTTC.

This clonotype was detected only a few times. The chain carries TRBV6-5 and TRBJ1-5, with D unclear. The V end was cut by 3 bases, the J end by 0 bases, with 15 bases between. CDR3 length equals 17 residues. Germline V gene lookup returns CDR1 MNHEY and CDR2 SVGAGI. The CDR3 reads CASSYGLPGDSNQPQHF. The CDR3 bases are TGTGCCAGCAGTTATGGTCTCCCTGGGGATAGCAATCAGCCCCAGCATTTT.

V and J are TRBV4-1 and TRBJ1-5; weak D call: TRBD1 (6 bases). Germline CDR1 and CDR2: MGHRA and YSYEKL. The CDR3 contains 15 residues. The germline V and J ends were trimmed by 3 bases and 0 bases, with 9 bases remaining between them. CDR3: CASSQDSNSNQPQHF. DNA of the CDR3: TGCGCCAGCAGCCAGGACAGTAATAGCAATCAGCCCCAGCATTTT.

The chain carries TRBV19 and TRBJ2-2, with TRBD1 as a possible D gene (5 bases). The CDR3 contains 13 residues. The V gene's germline CDR1 is LNHDA and CDR2 SQIVND (reference sequence). Trimming stripped 3 bases from V and 7 bases from J, with 9 bases between. This CDR3 reads CASSIQGIGELFF. The CDR3 DNA follows: TGTGCCAGTAGTATCCAGGGTATCGGGGAGCTGTTTTTT.

This clonotype was seen a few times. This chain joins TRBV3-1 and TRBJ2-6; 9 bases fit TRBD1. The junction had 2 bases not matched to a gene; V was cut back by 4 bases and J by 4 bases. Germline CDR1 reads LGHDT; CDR2 reads YNNKEL (reference sequence). This CDR3 has 15 residues. CDR3: CASSRTGEGANVLTF. In nucleotides, the CDR3 is TGTGCCAGCAGCCGGACAGGGGAAGGGGCCAACGTCCTGACTTTC.

This clonotype has only one observation. The rearrangement uses TRBV28 and TRBJ1-4; no clear D. Trimming stripped 4 bases from V and 7 bases from J, with 16 bases between. The germline V gene encodes CDR1 MDHEN and CDR2 SYDVKM. The CDR3 length is 15 residues. The DNA for the CDR3 is TGTGCCAGCAGTTCCCCACAGAATTTCTCTGAAAAACTGTTTTTT. This translates into CASSSPQNFSEKLFF.

This clonotype appeared a few times. The V gene is TRBV27, the J gene TRBJ1-1; D unresolved. The germline gives CDR1 MNHEY, CDR2 SMNVEV (reference sequence). Trimming took 2 bases from V and 0 from J, leaving 7 bases between them. This CDR3 has 14 amino acids. This CDR3 is CASSLARLNTEAFF. The CDR3 DNA follows: TGTGCCAGCAGTTTAGCCCGCCTGAACACTGAAGCTTTCTTT.

The chain couples TRBV7-9 to TRBJ1-2; 9 nucleotides line up with TRBD1. With V trimmed by 4 bases and J by 8 bases, 8 bases remained unmatched. The CDR3 loop spans 14 amino acids. CDR1 is SEHNR and CDR2 is FQNEAQ in the germline V gene (reference sequence). The CDR3 sequence: CASSSGTGSEGYTF. The CDR3 DNA sequence: TGTGCCAGCAGCTCCGGGACAGGGAGCGAAGGCTACACCTTC. Full variable domain (rest looked up from reference TRBV7-9 and TRBJ1-2): DTGVSQNPRHKITKRGQNVTFRCDPISEHNRLYWYRQTLGQGPEFLTYFQNEAQLEKSRLLSDRFSAERPKGSFSTLEIQRTEQGDSAMYLCASSSGTGSEGYTFGSGTRLTVV.

This clonotype was seen at least ten times. V gene TRBV6-4 combines with J gene TRBJ2-5; the match to TRBD2 covers 10 bases. Germline CDR1 reads MRHNA; CDR2 reads SNTAGT. J lost 7 bases, V lost 4 bases, and 18 bases had no gene match. This CDR3 has 18 residues. As DNA, the CDR3 is TGTGCCAGCAGTGCTCCTCCCCTGACTAGCGGGCCGAGGGGGACCCAGTACTTC. This translates into CASSAPPLTSGPRGTQYF.